This record concerns one TCR beta chain sequence. Its specificity is not known. Following extraction, RNA underwent reverse transcription to cDNA, which served as the sequencing template. Assay used: immunoSEQ multiplex PCR; TCRdb lists only in-frame clones, some missing. The profile shows around 190,000 clones, less than 65% of them singletons. This sample is drawn from a study of CD8+ T cells in alopecia areata. Study results and limitations: Tofacitinib produced a significant decrease in scalp clonality and in expanded CD8+ clones among the top 100. Scalp lesions, especially in alopecia totalis/universalis, had higher clonality than normal scalp.

Specified treatment: oral pan-JAK inhibitor, 5-10 mg twice daily. Lesional scalp punch biopsies and peripheral blood came from alopecia areata patients. The TCR comes from a human donor with alopecia areata. The source was CD4+ T cells sorted from blood, collected at week 4, from a patient treated with tofacitinib.

The CDR3, as DNA: TGCAGCGTTGGACTGGGGAACCTCTATGGCTACACCTTC. It codes for CSVGLGNLYGYTF. The V and J genes are TRBV29-1 and TRBJ1-2; D uncertain. Germline V gene lookup returns CDR1 SQVTM and CDR2 ANQGSEA. The CDR3 loop spans 13 amino acids. V was trimmed by 4 bases and J by 4 bases, leaving 13 bases between them.